The next 20 T cell receptor beta chains were all read from a single sample in a study of T cell repertoires in cytomegalovirus infection. TCRdb processed the reads anew with MiXCR; each CDR3 protein has one entry. The sample holds hundreds of thousands of distinct CDR3 sequences; around a third are singletons and the top ten take about a sixth. Their recognized antigens are unknown. The sequences come from cultured PBMCs, collected from culture after CMV antigen stimulation. The receptors were gathered from a human donor in good health (CMV status not recorded). Some clones in this sample may be carry-over from other donors' samples.

The chain couples TRBV2 to TRBJ2-2, with 8 bases matching TRBD1. Germline-derived CDR1 and CDR2 are SNHLY and FYNNEI. The CDR3 extends over 16 amino acids. J lost 6 bases, V lost 6 bases, and 12 bases had no gene match. This chain's CDR3 is CASRFIDRGDAGELFF. CDR3 nucleotides: TGTGCCAGCAGATTTATAGACAGGGGCGACGCCGGGGAGCTGTTTTTT.

The rearrangement uses TRBV29-1 and TRBJ2-2; 8 bases map to TRBD2. V lost 1 base to trimming and J lost 0 bases; unmatched junction nucleotides: 13. CDR1 is SQVTM, CDR2 ANQGSEA, per germline. The CDR3 totals 19 residues. The CDR3 is CSVEGLGLAGIANTGELFF. CDR3 nucleotide sequence: TGCAGCGTTGAAGGCCTAGGTCTAGCGGGTATAGCGAACACCGGGGAGCTGTTTTTT.

The chain is built from TRBV28 and TRBJ2-7; 7 nucleotides agree with TRBD2. This CDR3 comprises 14 residues. CDR1 and CDR2 (germline): MDHEN, SYDVKM. Trimming removed 3 bases from V and 6 bases from J; junction bases left unmatched: 8. The DNA for the CDR3 is TGTGCCAGCAGTTTTCCCCAGAGGGAGGGCGAGCAGTACTTC. This sequence encodes CASSFPQREGEQYF. The full variable domain, with the rest looked up from reference TRBV28 and TRBJ2-7, is DVKVTQSSRYLVKRTGEKVFLECVQDMDHENMFWYRQDPGLGLRLIYFSYDVKMKEKGDIPEGYSVSREKKERFSLILESASTNQTSMYLCASSFPQREGEQYFGPGTRLTVT.

J is TRBJ1-1 and V is TRBV4-3, with D uncertain. The CDR3 is 13 amino acids. V dropped 0 bases and J dropped 6 bases, with 8 bases sitting between them. Germline CDR1 reads LGHNA; CDR2 reads YSLEER. CDR3 DNA sequence: TGCGCCAGCAGCCAAGAATACGGAGCTGAAGCTTTCTTT. This gives the protein CASSQEYGAEAFF.

This CDR3 is CATRQDTDTQYF. The CDR3 DNA is TGTGCCACCAGACAGGACACAGATACGCAGTATTTT. The V gene is TRBV24-1, the J gene TRBJ2-3; D is perhaps TRBD1 (5 bases). The germline V and J ends were trimmed by 7 bases and 2 bases, with 6 bases remaining between them. CDR1 and CDR2 (germline): KGHDR, SFDVKD. The CDR3 loop spans 12 amino acids.

This clonotype was detected a few times. This chain links TRBV7-6 with TRBJ2-1; 9 bases line up with TRBD2. This CDR3 spans 18 amino acids. Germline V gives CDR1 SGHVS, CDR2 FNYEAQ. J was trimmed by 2 bases and V by 4 bases; bases with no gene match: 12. The chain's CDR3 is CASSSYPPGTSPYNEQFF. The CDR3 nucleotides are TGTGCCAGCAGCTCCTACCCCCCCGGGACTAGCCCCTACAATGAGCAGTTCTTC.

The chain links TRBV10-3 to TRBJ2-3, with D hard to call. In germline, CDR1 is ENHRY, CDR2 SYGVKD. The CDR3 extends over 16 amino acids. V lost 0 bases and J lost 2, with 12 bases in between. CDR3 protein: CAISESVTSFTDTQYF. Written as DNA, the CDR3 is TGTGCCATCAGTGAGTCAGTTACGAGTTTCACAGATACGCAGTATTTT.

This clonotype was observed a few times. The V and J genes are TRBV18 and TRBJ2-7; D perhaps matches TRBD1 (6 bases). V lost 2 bases and J 3 bases, leaving 8 bases between the germline ends. The CDR3 is 13 amino acids. The germline gives CDR1 KGHSH, CDR2 LQKENI. CDR3 sequence reads: CASSPRQDYEQYV. DNA of the CDR3: TGTGCCAGCTCACCAAGACAGGACTACGAGCAGTACGTC.

This clonotype was seen repeatedly, ten times or more. This chain connects TRBV6-1 to TRBJ2-3; 10 bases are shared with TRBD2. Germline V gene sequence: CDR1 MNHNS, CDR2 SASEGT. The V segment lost 5 bases and the J segment 0 bases; nucleotides outside the gene matches: 2. This CDR3 has 15 residues. The CDR3 bases are TGTGCCAGCAGTCAACTAGCGGGAAGCACAGATACGCAGTATTTT. Translating gives CASSQLAGSTDTQYF.

The chain is built from TRBV11-2 and TRBJ2-2; D tentatively fits TRBD1 or TRBD2 (5 bases each). CDR1 and CDR2 (germline): SGHAT, FQNNGV. The CDR3 is made up of 16 amino acids. Trimming took off 4 bases at V and 4 bases at J, with 16 bases between the two ends. CDR3 sequence (DNA): TGTGCCAGCAGCTCCCGCGAAGGGGAGACCACCGGGGAGCTGTTTTTT. Translated: CASSSREGETTGELFF.

J is TRBJ2-2 and V is TRBV30, with a tentative D call TRBD2 (5 bases). The CDR3 is 15 residues long. Germline V gives CDR1 GTSNPN, CDR2 SVGIG (reference sequence). V dropped 4 bases and J dropped 2 bases, with 14 bases sitting between them. CDR3 DNA: TGTGCCTGGACCCGGCGGGCGGGCAACACCGGGGAGCTGTTTTTT. It yields the protein CAWTRRAGNTGELFF.

This clonotype was observed once. The genes are TRBV19 and TRBJ2-1; TRBD2 matches at 8 bases. CDR1 is LNHDA and CDR2 is SQIVND in the germline V gene (reference sequence). This CDR3 spans 13 amino acids. Trimming took 3 bases from V and 7 from J; bases not matched to a gene: 2. The CDR3 here is CASSMREENEQFF. In DNA, the CDR3 is TGTGCCAGTAGTATGCGGGAGGAGAATGAGCAGTTCTTC.

The V call is TRBV20-1, the J call TRBJ2-1, with D uncertain. The CDR3 has 12 amino acids. The V gene's germline CDR1 is DFQATT and CDR2 SNEGSKA (reference sequence). V shed 6 bases and J shed 3 bases, with 9 bases lying between them. CDR3 region: CSATGRYNEQFF. The CDR3 region has the DNA TGCAGTGCCACCGGACGCTACAATGAGCAGTTCTTC.

CDR3: CASRDPSTGQPQHF. The DNA of the CDR3 is TGTGCCAGCAGGGATCCCTCGACCGGTCAGCCCCAGCATTTT. The genes are TRBV28 and TRBJ1-5; D gene uncertain. This CDR3 comprises 14 residues. In germline, CDR1 is MDHEN, CDR2 SYDVKM. The V gene lost 6 bases and the J gene lost 6 bases, with 15 bases spanning the gap.

This clonotype showed up many times. This chain joins TRBV7-2 and TRBJ2-5, with a tentative D call TRBD2 (5 bases). V lost 1 base and J lost 3, with 12 bases in between. The CDR3 sequence is 15 residues long. Germline CDR1 and CDR2: SGHTA and FQGNSA. The CDR3 DNA reads as TGTGCCAGCAGCTTAGTTGGACGGGAAGAAGAGACCCAGTACTTC. Protein: CASSLVGREEETQYF.

The V call is TRBV7-4, the J call TRBJ1-1; 11 nucleotides match TRBD1. CDR1 is SGHVT and CDR2 is SQSDAQ in the germline V gene. The junction had 13 bases not matched to a gene; V was cut back by 6 bases and J by 4 bases. The CDR3 contains 17 residues. CDR3 sequence reads: CASSVSPGTGGGTEAFF. CDR3 nucleotides: TGTGCCAGCAGTGTCTCGCCGGGGACAGGGGGTGGCACTGAAGCTTTCTTT.

This chain joins TRBV30 and TRBJ2-5; tentatively, D is TRBD1 (5 bases). Germline CDR1 is GTSNPN and CDR2 is SVGIG (reference sequence). The germline V and J ends were trimmed by 0 bases and 6 bases, with 11 bases remaining between them. CDR3 length: 13 residues. This chain's CDR3 is CAWSVLRAKTQYF. The CDR3 DNA sequence: TGTGCCTGGAGTGTACTCAGGGCGAAGACCCAGTACTTC.

The V and J genes are TRBV20-1 and TRBJ1-1; the D is unclear. The CDR3 loop spans 13 amino acids. Trimming cost V 5 bases and J 1 base, with 11 bases left between them. Germline V gene lookup returns CDR1 DFQATT and CDR2 SNEGSKA (reference sequence). The CDR3 reads CSAAPSGNTEAFF. The CDR3 DNA reads TGCAGTGCTGCCCCTTCAGGGAACACTGAAGCTTTCTTT.

This clonotype was seen many times. The chain joins TRBV7-2 to TRBJ2-5; possibly TRBD1 or TRBD2 for D (5 bases each). The CDR3 runs to 14 residues. Trimming left V 2 bases short and J 4 bases short, with 11 bases between. Per germline, CDR1 SGHTA and CDR2 FQGNSA. The chain's CDR3 is CASSLFGAGETQYF. CDR3 DNA sequence: TGTGCCAGCAGCTTATTTGGGGCGGGAGAGACCCAGTACTTC.

The rearrangement joins TRBV7-2 to TRBJ1-2; 8 bases match TRBD1. The germline V gene encodes CDR1 SGHTA and CDR2 FQGNSA. V lost 5 bases, J lost 8 bases, and 4 bases stayed unmatched. CDR3 size: 12 residues. CDR3 coding DNA: TGTGCCAGCAGCATCGGACAGGGCGGCTACACCTTC. Protein: CASSIGQGGYTF.